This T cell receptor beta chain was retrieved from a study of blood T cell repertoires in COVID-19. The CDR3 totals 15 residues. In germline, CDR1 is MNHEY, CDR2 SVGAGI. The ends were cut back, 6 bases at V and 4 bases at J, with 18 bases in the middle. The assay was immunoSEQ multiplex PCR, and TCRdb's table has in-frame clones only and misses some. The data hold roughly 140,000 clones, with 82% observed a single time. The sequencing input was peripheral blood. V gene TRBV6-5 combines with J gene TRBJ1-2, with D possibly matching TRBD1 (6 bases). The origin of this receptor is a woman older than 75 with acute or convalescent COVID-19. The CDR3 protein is CASRSGAPLCYGYTF. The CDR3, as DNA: TGTGCCAGCAGATCAGGGGCCCCTCTATGCTATGGCTACACCTTC.